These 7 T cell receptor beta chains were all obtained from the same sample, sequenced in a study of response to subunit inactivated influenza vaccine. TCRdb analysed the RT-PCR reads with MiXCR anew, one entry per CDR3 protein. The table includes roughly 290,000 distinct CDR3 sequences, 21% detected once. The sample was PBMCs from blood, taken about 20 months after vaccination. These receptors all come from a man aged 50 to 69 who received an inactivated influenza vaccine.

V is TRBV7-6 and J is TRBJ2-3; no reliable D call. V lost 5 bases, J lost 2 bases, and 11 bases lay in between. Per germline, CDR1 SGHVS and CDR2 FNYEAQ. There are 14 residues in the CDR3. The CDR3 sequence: CASSPRTLTDTQYF. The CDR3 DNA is TGTGCCAGCAGCCCACGGACCCTCACAGATACGCAGTATTTT.

CDR3: CASRPPGTGGRNIQYF. The DNA of the CDR3 is TGTGCCAGCCGCCCCCCGGGGACAGGGGGACGAAACATTCAGTACTTC. The gene calls are TRBV27 and TRBJ2-4, with TRBD1 identical over 11 bases. J lost 6 bases, V lost 8 bases, and 12 bases had no gene match. Germline V gene sequence: CDR1 MNHEY, CDR2 SMNVEV (reference sequence). The CDR3 is made up of 16 amino acids.

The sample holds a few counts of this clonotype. The CDR3 nucleotides are TGTGCCTGGGCACAGGGTCCTAATCAGCCCCAGCATTTT. It encodes CAWAQGPNQPQHF. This chain links TRBV30 with TRBJ1-5; D possibly corresponds to TRBD1 (6 bases). Trimming cost V 5 bases and J 4 bases, with 12 bases left between them. The CDR3 covers 13 residues. Germline values: CDR1 GTSNPN, CDR2 SVGIG (reference sequence).

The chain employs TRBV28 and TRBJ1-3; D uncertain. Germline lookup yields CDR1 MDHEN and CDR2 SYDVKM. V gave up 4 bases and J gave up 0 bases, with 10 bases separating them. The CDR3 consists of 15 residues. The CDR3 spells CASSSVKTSGNTIYF. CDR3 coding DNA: TGTGCCAGCAGTTCCGTAAAAACCTCTGGAAACACCATATATTTT.

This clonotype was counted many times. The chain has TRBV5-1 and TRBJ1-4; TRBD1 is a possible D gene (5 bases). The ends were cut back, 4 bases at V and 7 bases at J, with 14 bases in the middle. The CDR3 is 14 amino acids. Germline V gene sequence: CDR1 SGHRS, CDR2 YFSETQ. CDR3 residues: CASSPGTLFEKLFF. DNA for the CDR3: TGCGCCAGCAGCCCCGGGACGCTTTTTGAAAAACTGTTTTTT.

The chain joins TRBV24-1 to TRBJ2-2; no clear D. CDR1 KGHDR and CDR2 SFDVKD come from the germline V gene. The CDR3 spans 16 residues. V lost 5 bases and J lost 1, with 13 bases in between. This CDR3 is CATSAEGRKNTGELFF. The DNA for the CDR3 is TGTGCCACCAGTGCCGAAGGACGGAAGAACACCGGGGAGCTGTTTTTT.

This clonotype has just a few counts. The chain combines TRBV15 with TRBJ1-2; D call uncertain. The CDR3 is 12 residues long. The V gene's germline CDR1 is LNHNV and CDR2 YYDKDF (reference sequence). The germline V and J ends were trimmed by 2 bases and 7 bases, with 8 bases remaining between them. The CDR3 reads CATSRLDGGYTF. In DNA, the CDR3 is TGTGCCACCAGCAGATTGGACGGTGGCTACACCTTC.